This T cell receptor (beta chain) was sequenced during a study of OX40 agonist ivuxolimab in advanced cancers. In terms of the full investigation: Ivuxolimab was a fully human IgG2 agonistic monoclonal antibody targeting the costimulatory receptor OX40 (CD134). Intravenous ivuxolimab was administered to patients every 2 weeks at six dose levels: 0.01, 0.1, 0.3, 1.5, 3 and 10 mg/kg. The monotherapy dose-escalation portion (N ≈ 56 patients) of the phase I ivuxolimab trial is reported in the paper. Partial responses were achieved by three dose-escalation patients, of whom one had hepatocellular carcinoma and two had cutaneous melanoma. Among the 50 to 55 dose-escalation patients, some 19 had hepatocellular carcinoma, 15 or so melanoma, 9 renal cell carcinoma and 9 head and neck cancer. Prior anti-PD-1, anti-PD-L1 or anti-CTLA-4 therapy was permitted, and checkpoint inhibitors had been received by about 44% of dose-escalation patients. In the dose-escalation cohort, around four fifths of patients were male, and the mean age was around 60 years with a range of about 23 to 79. Peripheral TCRbeta sequencing was intended to test whether TCR sequence diversity was altered and clonal T-cell expansion was caused by ivuxolimab.

General findings and caveats noted by the study authors: In the 0.1-3.0 mg/kg groups, partial responders had among the lowest normalized peripheral clonal expansion, particularly in CD8+ T cells. Antigen specificity was not determined for the clonally expanded peripheral T cells. Low levels of normalized T-cell clonal expansion were also seen in some nonresponding patients. After ivuxolimab, more expanded clones were found on average in CD8+ T cells than in CD4+ T cells. At doses of 0.1 to 3.0 mg/kg, clonal expansion of both CD4+ and CD8+ T cells in blood was seen between baseline and week 6.

Genomic DNA was extracted from sorted cells for sequencing of the TCRbeta CDR3 region. The immunoSEQ Assay was used for sequencing of TCRbeta CDR3 regions. TCRdb limited this immuneACCESS table to in-frame rearrangements with V and J called. A share of clones is missing; checked studies link under half to unresolved V genes, and the rest is unexplained. Present in this sample are 70,000 or so clones, 80% to 95% of which were seen just once. Roughly 10% of the sample is taken by the ten largest. Patients with a history of autoimmune disease or receiving systemic immunosuppression were excluded from the trial. In every dose cohort, peripheral blood was drawn for TCR sequencing at baseline, cycle 4 day 1, and cycle 7 day 1. Samples were obtained from an open-label, multicenter, first-in-human phase I dose-escalation trial of ivuxolimab. Adults with locally advanced or metastatic head and neck squamous cell, hepatocellular, melanoma or renal cell carcinoma were enrolled in the trial. Before TCR sequencing, CD4+ and CD8+ T cells were separately sorted from peripheral blood.

As to this clone: It lacks a known antigen. The record has no base qualities; no much larger clone is one base away.

The CDR3, cysteine through phenylalanine, is 14 amino acids long. Only the CDR3 portion is preserved as DNA: 42 bases, with reading frame beginning at the first base. Deletion took 3 bases off V and 0 bases off J, with a span of 9 bases between the germline ends. As encoded in the germline V gene, CDR1 is SGDLS while CDR2 is YYNGEE. This sequence was found in an adult with an advanced solid tumor such as melanoma, head and neck, liver or kidney cancer. The chain couples TRBV9 to TRBJ1-1; the D segment could be TRBD1, given 6 matching bases. The material was CD4+ or CD8+ T cells sorted from blood, obtained in a trial of the OX40 agonist ivuxolimab. The CDR3: CASSGGHVNTEAFF. In nucleotide form, the sequence is TGTGCCAGCAGCGGGGGGCACGTGAACACTGAAGCTTTCTTT.